Below are 6 T cell receptor beta chains sequenced from a single sample in a study of cytomegalovirus exposure and HLA in healthy donors. Primers included in the PCR were 60 Vbeta and 13 Jbeta primers. Sequenced by immunoSEQ multiplex PCR; TCRdb stores in-frame clones only, minus some. The sample records approximately 120,000 clones, about 81% being singletons. Material for sequencing was PBMCs. All receptors derive from a woman in her 30s in good health and CMV-seronegative.

V gene TRBV5-5 combines with J gene TRBJ2-6; no firm D call. Germline V gene sequence: CDR1 SGHKS, CDR2 YYEKEE (reference sequence). Trimming removed 0 bases at V and 4 bases at J, with 8 bases between. This CDR3 contains 15 residues. CDR3 sequence reads: CASSLGSAGANVLTF. DNA for the CDR3: TGTGCCAGCAGCTTGGGCAGCGCCGGGGCCAACGTCCTGACTTTC.

The chain links TRBV10-3 to TRBJ2-2; 9 nucleotides match TRBD1. Germline assignment: CDR1 ENHRY and CDR2 SYGVKD. V trimming: 6 bases; J trimming: 1 base; junction bases outside the gene matches: 0. The CDR3 contains 14 residues. The CDR3 reads CAIRGQGNTGELFF. The CDR3 DNA is TGTGCCATCAGGGGACAGGGGAACACCGGGGAGCTGTTTTTT.

The chain carries TRBV19 and TRBJ1-6; D possibly corresponds to TRBD1 (6 bases). The CDR3 consists of 13 residues. The V gene lost 5 bases and the J gene lost 13 bases, with 15 bases spanning the gap. Germline CDR1 and CDR2: LNHDA and SQIVND (reference sequence). The CDR3: CASSPLDSRPLHF. In DNA, the CDR3 is TGTGCCAGTAGTCCGTTGGACAGCCGGCCCCTCCACTTT.

The chain recombines TRBV19 with TRBJ2-5; weak D call: TRBD1 (6 bases). Germline assignment: CDR1 LNHDA and CDR2 SQIVND (reference sequence). Trimming removed 3 bases at V and 7 bases at J, with 18 bases between. CDR3 length: 15 amino acids. The CDR3 DNA reads as TGTGCCAGTAGTATGCCGGGACAACCCCGAGGGACCCAGTACTTC. It codes for CASSMPGQPRGTQYF.

This chain uses TRBV5-4 with TRBJ1-2, with D perhaps TRBD1 (5 bases). The CDR3 covers 15 residues. V lost 1 base and J lost 6, with 16 bases in between. Germline V gene data show CDR1 as SGHNT and CDR2 as YYREEE (reference sequence). CDR3 sequence: CASSLIEGGTNGYTF. In DNA, the CDR3 is TGTGCCAGCAGCTTGATTGAGGGCGGGACCAATGGCTACACCTTC.

This sequence joins TRBV5-1 and TRBJ1-1; possible D gene TRBD1, 5 bases. The CDR3 extends over 15 amino acids. The germline V gene encodes CDR1 SGHRS and CDR2 YFSETQ. V dropped 0 bases and J dropped 6 bases, with 15 bases sitting between them. CDR3 sequence reads: CASSLDGGEVSEAFF. The CDR3 DNA reads TGCGCCAGCAGCTTGGACGGGGGGGAAGTTTCTGAAGCTTTCTTT.